A single sample is the source of the 22 T cell receptor beta chains below, sequenced in a study of blood T cell repertoires in COVID-19. Sequencing was performed with immunoSEQ multiplex PCR; in TCRdb, only in-frame clones are kept and a portion is missing. The sample holds approximately 450,000 clones, roughly 91% seen once. Sequenced input: peripheral blood. These receptors were obtained from a woman aged 25 to 45 with acute or convalescent COVID-19.

The chain carries TRBV4-1 and TRBJ2-6; D might be TRBD2 (6 bases). The germline gives CDR1 MGHRA, CDR2 YSYEKL. The CDR3 has 19 residues. Trimming cost V 0 bases and J 0 bases, with 15 bases left between them. The CDR3 is CASSQDNGGPISGANVLTF. The CDR3 bases are TGCGCCAGCAGCCAAGATAACGGGGGTCCGATCTCTGGGGCCAACGTCCTGACTTTC.

This chain links TRBV6-2 or TRBV6-3 with TRBJ2-1; a possible D gene is TRBD2 (7 bases). V lost 2 bases, J lost 0 bases, and 14 bases lay in between. This CDR3 has 17 residues. Germline V CDR1 and CDR2: MNHEY, SVGEGT. The CDR3 nucleotides read TGTGCCAGCAGTTACGGCGGGGGCCTGAGCTCCTACAATGAGCAGTTCTTC. Translating gives CASSYGGGLSSYNEQFF.

The genes are TRBV2 and TRBJ2-1, with D maybe TRBD2 (7 bases). This CDR3 comprises 15 residues. In germline, CDR1 is SNHLY, CDR2 FYNNEI. V lost 2 bases to trimming and J lost 6 bases, with 14 bases between them. This CDR3 reads CASSEWGGRINEQFF. In DNA, the CDR3 is TGTGCCAGCAGTGAATGGGGGGGCCGTATCAATGAGCAGTTCTTC.

This clone was counted a few times. J is TRBJ1-5 and V is TRBV4-1, with D tentatively TRBD1 (6 bases). The CDR3 has 16 amino acids. Per germline, CDR1 MGHRA and CDR2 YSYEKL. V was clipped by 1 base and J by 5 bases, with 15 bases between them. The CDR3 DNA follows: TGCGCCAGCAGCCAAGTTGACCGGGGGGGCCATCAGCCCCAGCATTTT. It is translated as CASSQVDRGGHQPQHF.

The V gene is TRBV19, the J gene TRBJ2-2; D remains ambiguous. This CDR3 contains 14 residues. Deletions cut 5 bases from V and 2 bases from J, with 9 bases between. Per germline, CDR1 LNHDA and CDR2 SQIVND (reference sequence). This CDR3 reads CASSSVRNTGELFF. The CDR3, as DNA: TGTGCCAGTAGTTCAGTCAGAAACACCGGGGAGCTGTTTTTT. The full variable domain, rest sourced from reference TRBV19 and TRBJ2-2, is DGGITQSPKYLFRKEGQNVTLSCEQNLNHDAMYWYRQDPGQGLRLIYYSQIVNDFQKGDIAEGYSVSREKKESFPLTVTSAQKNPTAFYLCASSSVRNTGELFFGEGSRLTVL.

The genes are TRBV5-1 and TRBJ1-1; D remains unclear. With 1 base removed from V and 0 bases from J, the gap between germline ends came to 16 bases. CDR3 size: 17 residues. CDR1 and CDR2 from the germline V gene are SGHRS and YFSETQ. The CDR3 sequence: CASSLSALGRLNTEAFF. The CDR3 coding sequence is TGCGCCAGCAGCTTGAGTGCTTTGGGCAGACTGAACACTGAAGCTTTCTTT.

The chain employs TRBV2 and TRBJ2-2; D remains unclear. The V gene lost 7 bases and the J gene lost 1 base, with 10 bases spanning the gap. The CDR3 totals 14 residues. CDR1 is SNHLY, CDR2 FYNNEI, per germline. CDR3 sequence (DNA): TGTGCCAGCAACGCGGAGCTGAACACCGGGGAGCTGTTTTTT. Amino acid sequence: CASNAELNTGELFF.

V gene TRBV3-1 (or the pseudogene TRBV3-2) combines with J gene TRBJ2-4; TRBD2 matches 10 bases. This CDR3 spans 18 amino acids. J lost 6 bases, V lost 1 base, and 12 bases had no gene match. Germline CDR1 reads LGHDT; CDR2 reads YNNKEL (reference sequence). The CDR3 sequence: CASSQVISGAGGLNIQYF. CDR3 DNA sequence: TGTGCCAGCAGCCAAGTCATTTCCGGAGCGGGGGGGTTAAACATTCAGTACTTC.

The chain is built from TRBV2 and TRBJ2-1, with 7 bases matching TRBD2. The CDR3 totals 15 residues. The junction had 9 bases not matched to a gene; V was cut back by 8 bases and J by 2 bases. CDR1 and CDR2 from the germline V gene are SNHLY and FYNNEI. As DNA, the CDR3 is TGTGCCAGCTCCGAAGGTCGGGGGGCCTACAATGAGCAGTTCTTC. Translation: CASSEGRGAYNEQFF.

The chain employs TRBV28 and TRBJ1-2; 7 bases fit TRBD1. Germline CDR1 and CDR2: MDHEN and SYDVKM. There are 14 residues in the CDR3. V was clipped by 7 bases and J by 3 bases; unmatched bases: 8. The CDR3 loop reads CASTPRDRYYGYTF. The CDR3 DNA reads as TGTGCCAGCACCCCCCGGGACAGATACTATGGCTACACCTTC.

The chain uses TRBV5-6 and TRBJ2-1; D is possibly TRBD1 (6 bases). CDR3 length: 12 amino acids. V was pared by 8 bases and J by 2 bases, with 8 bases between. Per the germline V gene, CDR1 is SGHDT and CDR2 is YYEEEE. CDR3 amino acids: CASNRAYNEQFF. CDR3 nucleotides: TGTGCCAGTAACAGGGCCTACAATGAGCAGTTCTTC.

The genes are TRBV2 and TRBJ1-1, with D possibly being TRBD1 (6 bases). V was clipped by 2 bases and J by 4 bases, with 14 bases between them. This CDR3 spans 15 amino acids. The germline V gene has CDR1 SNHLY and CDR2 FYNNEI. Written as DNA, the CDR3 is TGTGCCAGCAGTGAAAGGGCAGGGGCCGGCACTGAAGCTTTCTTT. Its translation: CASSERAGAGTEAFF.

The chain joins TRBV1 to TRBJ1-1; no DNA check was done on the table's D call, TRBD1. TRBV1 is classified as a pseudogene. The CDR3 is 14 residues long. CDR3 in DNA: TGCACCAGCAGCCTCGACAGAATTAACACTGAAGCTTTCTTT. Translation gives CTSSLDRINTEAFF.

The DNA for the CDR3 is TGTGCCAGCAGCTTGGCTTCGCGGGGACCCACCTACGAGCAGTACTTC. It yields the protein CASSLASRGPTYEQYF. This chain joins TRBV5-6 and TRBJ2-7; D is possibly TRBD2 (6 bases). V was pared by 0 bases and J by 2 bases, with 15 bases between. Germline CDR1 SGHDT, CDR2 YYEEEE. The CDR3 extends over 16 amino acids.

V is TRBV7-3 and J is TRBJ2-6, with D unresolved. This CDR3 spans 18 amino acids. Trimming stripped 1 base from V and 0 bases from J, with 13 bases between. Germline assignment: CDR1 SGHTA and CDR2 FQGTGA. The DNA of the CDR3 is TGTGCCAGCAGCTTAAAAGATGGAGCGCTCTCTGGGGCCAACGTCCTGACTTTC. Protein: CASSLKDGALSGANVLTF.

V and J are TRBV5-1 and TRBJ2-7; 7 bases align to TRBD2. This CDR3 is 18 amino acids long. Trimming cost V 0 bases and J 2 bases; bases outside gene matches: 14. Germline lookup yields CDR1 SGHRS and CDR2 YFSETQ. Written as DNA, the CDR3 is TGCGCCAGCAGCTTGGATGGAGGACTGGGACTATCCCCCTACGAGCAGTACTTC. Its protein is CASSLDGGLGLSPYEQYF.

The chain carries TRBV5-4 and TRBJ2-7, with 7 bases fitting TRBD1. The V gene's germline CDR1 is SGHNT and CDR2 YYREEE (reference sequence). V shed 0 bases, J shed 3 bases, and the junction held 9 bases outside the gene matches. The CDR3 has 16 residues. For the CDR3, the DNA is TGTGCCAGCAGCTTGGGGTTCGGGACAGCGAGCTACGAGCAGTACTTC. This encodes CASSLGFGTASYEQYF.

The chain joins TRBV7-7 to TRBJ2-5; D is unclear. Germline CDR1 SSHAT, CDR2 FNYEAQ (reference sequence). V lost 5 bases and J 2 bases, leaving 12 bases between the germline ends. The CDR3 covers 14 residues. CDR3 residues: CASSPLAEQETQYF. The CDR3 nucleotides read TGTGCCAGCAGCCCGCTCGCGGAACAAGAGACCCAGTACTTC.

The V gene is TRBV14, the J gene TRBJ2-7; maybe TRBD1 (6 bases). There are 14 residues in the CDR3. CDR1 and CDR2 (germline): SGHDN, FVKESK. V was pared by 4 bases and J by 3 bases, with 13 bases between. CDR3 loop: CASSPKTGSYEQYF. CDR3 in DNA: TGTGCCAGCAGCCCGAAGACAGGTAGCTACGAGCAGTACTTC.

This chain links TRBV30 with TRBJ2-7; the D gene is possibly TRBD1 (6 bases). Germline CDR1 reads GTSNPN; CDR2 reads SVGIG (reference sequence). With 2 bases removed from V and 4 bases from J, the gap between germline ends came to 6 bases. This CDR3 is 11 amino acids long. CDR3 amino acids: CAWSTGYEQYF. Written as DNA, the CDR3 is TGTGCCTGGAGTACAGGGTACGAGCAGTACTTC. The full variable domain, completed using reference TRBV30 and TRBJ2-7, is SQTIHQWPATLVQPVGSPLSLECTVEGTSNPNLYWYRQAAGRGLQLLFYSVGIGQISSEVPQNLSASRPQDRQFILSSKKLLLSDSGFYLCAWSTGYEQYFGPGTRLTVT.

V is TRBV4-1 and J is TRBJ2-5; 7 bases are shared with TRBD1. From germline, CDR1 is MGHRA and CDR2 YSYEKL. The CDR3 totals 14 residues. The junction had 4 bases not matched to a gene; V was cut back by 4 bases and J by 2 bases. CDR3 sequence: CASSLGTAQETQYF. The CDR3 region has the DNA TGCGCCAGCAGCCTCGGGACAGCTCAAGAGACCCAGTACTTC.

The rearrangement links TRBV28 to TRBJ2-7, with 9 bases that match TRBD1. The V segment lost 4 bases and the J segment 2 bases; nucleotides outside the gene matches: 3. The length of the CDR3 is 14 residues. Germline V gene data show CDR1 as MDHEN and CDR2 as SYDVKM. CDR3: CASSYRTGAYEQYF. The CDR3 DNA is TGTGCCAGCAGTTATCGGACAGGGGCCTACGAGCAGTACTTC.